Below, 21 T cell receptor beta chains from the same sample are listed, as sequenced in a study of beta chain features in type 1 diabetes. The whole isolated RNA underwent reverse transcription, so sequencing captured expressed TCRB transcripts. The data were produced by immunoSEQ multiplex PCR, yet TCRdb's version contains in-frame clones alone and is incomplete. The sample lists 450,000 to 600,000 clones, approximately 31% occurring once. Sequenced input: naive CD4+ T cells from blood. The receptors here all came from a man between 18 and 35 years old in good health.

The sample holds a few counts of this clone. The chain recombines TRBV30 with TRBJ2-1; the D gene is possibly TRBD2 (6 bases). Germline-derived CDR1 and CDR2 are GTSNPN and SVGIG (reference sequence). The length of the CDR3 is 16 residues. Trimming left V 1 base short and J 4 bases short, with 17 bases between. The CDR3 loop is CAWSGIQARGYNEQFF. Written as DNA, the CDR3 is TGTGCCTGGAGTGGCATACAAGCGCGGGGATACAATGAGCAGTTCTTC.

This sequence joins TRBV18 and TRBJ2-3; D may be TRBD1 (6 bases). The CDR3 has 16 amino acids. Trimming took off 5 bases at V and 4 bases at J, with 19 bases between the two ends. In germline, CDR1 is KGHSH, CDR2 LQKENI. The CDR3 reads CASSSRTGKYADTQYF. In DNA, the CDR3 is TGTGCCAGCTCATCCCGTACAGGGAAGTACGCAGATACGCAGTATTTT.

V and J are TRBV2 and TRBJ2-5, with D possibly being TRBD1 or TRBD2 (5 bases each). This CDR3 is built from 14 residues. The germline gives CDR1 SNHLY, CDR2 FYNNEI. V dropped 6 bases and J dropped 3 bases, with 14 bases sitting between them. This CDR3 reads CASRLGESEETQYF. The DNA for the CDR3 is TGTGCCAGCAGGTTAGGGGAGTCAGAAGAGACCCAGTACTTC.

This chain uses TRBV21-1 with TRBJ2-6; whether TRBD1, the table's D call, matches the DNA was not checked. TRBV21-1 is described as a pseudogene. The CDR3 has 17 amino acids. The CDR3 loop is CARPGGTGPPGANVLTF. The CDR3, as DNA: TGTGCCAGACCTGGGGGGACAGGGCCCCCTGGGGCCAACGTCCTGACTTTC.

The V and J genes are TRBV28 and TRBJ1-2; D is possibly TRBD1 (5 bases). V dropped 7 bases and J dropped 6 bases, with 6 bases sitting between them. The CDR3 contains 10 residues. The germline V gene has CDR1 MDHEN and CDR2 SYDVKM. This chain's CDR3 is CASNRNGYTF. For the CDR3, the DNA is TGTGCCAGCAACAGGAATGGCTACACCTTC.

The V and J genes are TRBV18 and TRBJ2-5; D unclear. This CDR3 comprises 13 residues. Germline loops: CDR1 KGHSH, CDR2 LQKENI. The V and J ends lost 6 bases and 5 bases respectively, with 13 bases between them. The CDR3 DNA is TGTGCCAGCTCGACCGGACCGAGGGAGACCCAGTACTTC. This encodes CASSTGPRETQYF.

The chain has TRBV9 and TRBJ2-3, with TRBD1 matching 7 bases. The V gene's germline CDR1 is SGDLS and CDR2 YYNGEE. The J segment lost 8 bases and the V segment lost 4 bases, leaving 16 bases of the junction unmatched. The CDR3 has 16 residues. Here the CDR3 reads CASSSSSGGFLGTQYF. In DNA, the CDR3 is TGTGCCAGCAGCTCCAGCTCAGGGGGATTCCTAGGTACGCAGTATTTT. The whole variable domain, filled in from reference TRBV9 and TRBJ2-3, reads DSGVTQTPKHLITATGQRVTLRCSPRSGDLSVYWYQQSLDQGLQFLIQYYNGEERAKGNILERFSAQQFPDLHSELNLSSLELGDSALYFCASSSSSGGFLGTQYFGPGTRLTVL.

This clone was counted a few times. This rearrangement joins TRBV30 to TRBJ1-1; D is uncertain. CDR3 length: 12 amino acids. The ends were cut back, 4 bases at V and 2 bases at J, with 8 bases in the middle. Germline loops: CDR1 GTSNPN, CDR2 SVGIG (reference sequence). The CDR3 coding sequence is TGTGCCTGGACGGATTTAAACACTGAAGCTTTCTTT. Translated, it gives CAWTDLNTEAFF.

In this sample, this clone turned up a few times. CDR3 nucleotide sequence: TGCGCCAGCAGCCGTCGACCCGATACGCAGTATTTT. As protein: CASSRRPDTQYF. This sequence joins TRBV4-3 and TRBJ2-3; D not certain. Germline CDR1 and CDR2: LGHNA and YSLEER. The CDR3 is made up of 12 amino acids. V lost 4 bases and J 6 bases, leaving 8 bases between the germline ends.

This sequence joins TRBV5-1 and TRBJ2-3; 7 positions agree with TRBD1. Germline loops: CDR1 SGHRS, CDR2 YFSETQ. CDR3 length: 14 residues. Trimming removed 4 bases from V and 4 bases from J; junction bases left unmatched: 6. CDR3: CASSDLQGPDTQYF. CDR3 nucleotides: TGCGCCAGCAGCGACCTACAGGGGCCAGATACGCAGTATTTT. Supplemented by reference TRBV5-1 and TRBJ2-3, the full variable domain reads KAGVTQTPRYLIKTRGQQVTLSCSPISGHRSVSWYQQTPGQGLQFLFEYFSETQRNKGNFPGRFSGRQFSNSRSEMNVSTLELGDSALYLCASSDLQGPDTQYFGPGTRLTVL.

This clone was seen just once. The chain recombines TRBV6-5 with TRBJ2-3, with a possible D match to TRBD2 (6 bases). Germline V CDR1 and CDR2: MNHEY, SVGAGI. CDR3 length: 13 amino acids. Trimming pared 5 bases from V and 4 bases from J, leaving 10 bases between. The CDR3 DNA follows: TGTGCCAGCAGTGCCGGGACTTCAGATACGCAGTATTTT. It encodes CASSAGTSDTQYF.

This clone has only a few counts. The rearrangement uses TRBV29-1 and TRBJ2-1; D is unresolved. Germline CDR1 SQVTM, CDR2 ANQGSEA. The CDR3 has 10 amino acids. Trimming removed 7 bases from V and 5 bases from J, with 6 bases in between. This chain's CDR3 is CSALDNEQFF. CDR3 DNA: TGCAGCGCTCTGGACAATGAGCAGTTCTTC.

The rearrangement uses TRBV4-3 and TRBJ2-1, with D perhaps matching TRBD2 (5 bases). The V gene's germline CDR1 is LGHNA and CDR2 YSLEER. V was shortened by 2 bases and J by 5 bases, with 10 bases between the two germline ends. CDR3 length: 14 residues. CDR3 nucleotides: TGCGCCAGCAGCCAACGGGATTCTGACAATGAGCAGTTCTTC. Translation gives CASSQRDSDNEQFF.

The chain carries TRBV30 and TRBJ1-4, with D tentatively TRBD1 (5 bases). V lost 3 bases and J 8 bases, leaving 13 bases between the germline ends. The germline V gene encodes CDR1 GTSNPN and CDR2 SVGIG (reference sequence). The CDR3 is made up of 13 amino acids. CDR3 sequence: CAWRWQGDEKLFF. Here the CDR3 DNA reads TGTGCCTGGAGGTGGCAGGGAGACGAAAAACTGTTTTTT.

This chain connects TRBV4-3 to TRBJ2-7; possibly TRBD2 for D (5 bases). The ends were cut back, 4 bases at V and 3 bases at J, with 19 bases in the middle. CDR3 length: 16 amino acids. The V gene's germline CDR1 is LGHNA and CDR2 YSLEER. CDR3 sequence reads: CASSPTTRPSSYEQYF. The DNA for the CDR3 is TGCGCCAGCAGCCCAACAACTAGACCTTCAAGCTACGAGCAGTACTTC.

The chain combines TRBV7-2 with TRBJ2-1, with unresolved D. The CDR3 is made up of 13 amino acids. Trimming took off 3 bases at V and 4 bases at J, with 7 bases between the two ends. The germline V gene encodes CDR1 SGHTA and CDR2 FQGNSA. The CDR3 bases are TGTGCCAGCAGCTTGTGGGTGTACAATGAGCAGTTCTTC. Encoded protein: CASSLWVYNEQFF.

This clone was counted a few times. The chain couples TRBV4-2 to TRBJ1-1, with D possibly TRBD1 on 5 matching bases. With 0 bases removed from V and 1 base from J, the gap between germline ends came to 12 bases. The CDR3 runs 16 residues. The germline V gene has CDR1 LGHNA and CDR2 YNFKEQ. The CDR3 DNA reads as TGTGCCAGCAGCCAAGATGAGGGACGGGGGAACACTGAAGCTTTCTTT. It specifies CASSQDEGRGNTEAFF.

This clone was seen more than once but under ten times. The chain combines TRBV28 with TRBJ2-6; D is undetermined. Germline V CDR1 and CDR2: MDHEN, SYDVKM. The CDR3 covers 16 residues. With 6 bases removed from V and 0 bases from J, the gap between germline ends came to 12 bases. CDR3 loop: CASSQRPGSGANVLTF. DNA for the CDR3: TGTGCCAGCAGCCAGAGACCGGGCTCTGGGGCCAACGTCCTGACTTTC.

V and J are TRBV11-2 and TRBJ2-7; D uncertain. Germline assignment: CDR1 SGHAT and CDR2 FQNNGV. V gave up 0 bases and J gave up 0 bases, with 6 bases separating them. This CDR3 is 14 amino acids long. CDR3 protein: CASSLDVNSYEQYF. CDR3 sequence (DNA): TGTGCCAGCAGCTTAGATGTCAACTCCTACGAGCAGTACTTC.

A few counts support this clone. The chain is built from TRBV4-2 and TRBJ2-1, with unresolved D. CDR3 length equals 20 residues. The germline V gene encodes CDR1 LGHNA and CDR2 YNFKEQ. Deletions cut 0 bases from V and 2 bases from J, with 23 bases between. The CDR3, as DNA: TGTGCCAGCAGCCAAGATCTTGGCATGAACGGCGGTAACACCTACAATGAGCAGTTCTTC. This encodes CASSQDLGMNGGNTYNEQFF.

This clone turned up a few times. The CDR3 sequence is CSVEGREPYNEQFF. In nucleotides, the CDR3 is TGCAGCGTTGAGGGGCGGGAGCCCTACAATGAGCAGTTCTTC. V and J are TRBV29-1 and TRBJ2-1, with 7 bases matching TRBD2. CDR3 length equals 14 residues. Germline-derived CDR1 and CDR2 are SQVTM and ANQGSEA. V trimming: 3 bases; J trimming: 2 bases; junction bases outside the gene matches: 4.